Below are 26 T cell receptor beta chains sequenced from a single sample in a study of shared clonotypes between healthy human individuals. CD45RO negativity and positive selection for CCR7 defined naive CD8 cells, a population that excluded terminally differentiated effector memory CD45RA+ cells. Assay used: immunoSEQ multiplex PCR; TCRdb lists only in-frame clones, some missing. The sample has about 1,900,000 clones, roughly 95% seen once. What was sequenced was naive CD8+ T cells sorted from blood. All receptors derive from a man between 18 and 29 years old in good health.

The chain links TRBV6-1 to TRBJ2-1; D might be TRBD2 (7 bases). The germline V gene has CDR1 MNHNS and CDR2 SASEGT. Trimming removed 6 bases at V and 8 bases at J, with 14 bases between. This CDR3 spans 13 amino acids. The CDR3 nucleotides are TGTGCCAGCAGCCACAGGGAGGGCGATGAGCAGTTCTTC. This translates into CASSHREGDEQFF.

This chain links TRBV19 with TRBJ2-7; TRBD2 matches at 13 bases. Trimming cost V 3 bases and J 4 bases; bases outside gene matches: 3. The CDR3 has 15 amino acids. Germline loops: CDR1 LNHDA, CDR2 SQIVND (reference sequence). The CDR3 loop is CASSIGTSGIYEQYF. CDR3 sequence (DNA): TGTGCCAGTAGTATCGGGACTAGCGGGATTTACGAGCAGTACTTC.

A remark on this clone: Within the sample, other DNA sequences also encode this same CDR3. The chain carries TRBV30 and TRBJ1-2; 8 nucleotides agree with TRBD1. The CDR3 runs 14 residues. The J segment lost 4 bases and the V segment lost 3 bases, leaving 7 bases of the junction unmatched. Germline V lookup: CDR1 GTSNPN, CDR2 SVGIG (reference sequence). The CDR3 sequence is CAWSPGQGTYGYTF. CDR3 bases: TGTGCCTGGAGCCCAGGACAGGGAACCTATGGCTACACCTTC.

The chain links TRBV5-1 to TRBJ2-1; D is perhaps TRBD1 (6 bases). V dropped 4 bases and J dropped 0 bases, with 20 bases sitting between them. The CDR3 contains 18 residues. Germline V CDR1 and CDR2: SGHRS, YFSETQ. The CDR3 spells CASSLLGHTVSSYNEQFF. In DNA, the CDR3 is TGCGCCAGCAGCCTGCTGGGACACACCGTTAGCTCCTACAATGAGCAGTTCTTC.

Note on this clone: Distinct nucleotide sequences in the sample also encode this CDR3. J is TRBJ2-3 and V is TRBV9; D not certain. Between the trimmed V and J ends, which lost 4 bases and 0 bases, there was a span of 12 bases. Germline V CDR1 and CDR2: SGDLS, YYNGEE. The CDR3 is 15 amino acids. The CDR3 coding sequence is TGTGCCAGCAGCCCCCCGACCGCTAGCACAGATACGCAGTATTTT. Residues: CASSPPTASTDTQYF.

This clone was found a few times. The V gene is TRBV12-5, the J gene TRBJ1-2; TRBD1 matches at 8 bases. The germline V gene encodes CDR1 LGHNT and CDR2 FRNRAP. Trimming took 2 bases from V and 4 from J; bases not matched to a gene: 3. The CDR3 has 14 amino acids. The CDR3 reads CASGLQGASYGYTF. DNA for the CDR3: TGTGCTAGTGGTTTGCAGGGGGCAAGCTATGGCTACACCTTC.

This clone was seen a single time. V is TRBV7-9 and J is TRBJ2-7; 8 bases are a match to TRBD1. V lost 4 bases, J lost 4 bases, and 3 bases stayed unmatched. The CDR3 runs 13 residues. Germline V gives CDR1 SEHNR, CDR2 FQNEAQ (reference sequence). DNA for the CDR3: TGTGCCAGCAGCTCCCGGGACAGGTACGAGCAGTACTTC. Its protein product is CASSSRDRYEQYF. Based on the CDR3 plus reference TRBV7-9 and TRBJ2-7, the full variable domain is DTGVSQNPRHKITKRGQNVTFRCDPISEHNRLYWYRQTLGQGPEFLTYFQNEAQLEKSRLLSDRFSAERPKGSFSTLEIQRTEQGDSAMYLCASSSRDRYEQYFGPGTRLTVT.

On this clone itself: Other DNA sequences from this sample encode an identical CDR3 as well. The chain recombines TRBV2 with TRBJ2-3; 7 bases are a match to TRBD1. Germline values: CDR1 SNHLY, CDR2 FYNNEI. Trimming cost V 0 bases and J 0 bases; bases outside gene matches: 3. The CDR3 covers 16 residues. For the CDR3, the DNA is TGTGCCAGCAGTGAAGCGGCAGGGGGAAGCACAGATACGCAGTATTTT. It encodes CASSEAAGGSTDTQYF.

The genes are TRBV6-5 and TRBJ1-2; a weak D match, TRBD1 (5 bases). The CDR3 covers 12 residues. The germline V and J ends were trimmed by 7 bases and 7 bases, with 13 bases remaining between them. Germline loops: CDR1 MNHEY, CDR2 SVGAGI. DNA for the CDR3: TGTGCCAGCACCGGAGGGGATTCTGGCTACACCTTC. This encodes CASTGGDSGYTF.

The chain uses TRBV4-1 and TRBJ2-7; D is perhaps TRBD2 (7 bases). V was pared by 0 bases and J by 0 bases, with 12 bases between. The CDR3 runs to 16 residues. CDR1 is MGHRA and CDR2 is YSYEKL in the germline V gene. CDR3 amino acids: CASSQDGGGTSYEQYF. CDR3 coding DNA: TGCGCCAGCAGCCAAGATGGCGGGGGCACCTCCTACGAGCAGTACTTC.

This rearrangement joins TRBV9 to TRBJ1-1, with D perhaps matching TRBD1 (6 bases). The germline V and J ends were trimmed by 2 bases and 4 bases, with 12 bases remaining between them. The CDR3 runs 14 residues. Germline loops: CDR1 SGDLS, CDR2 YYNGEE. The CDR3 nucleotides are TGTGCCAGCAGCGTGGACAGAGGGACCACTGAAGCTTTCTTT. Translation gives CASSVDRGTTEAFF.

The V call is TRBV2, the J call TRBJ1-1; 10 nucleotides align to TRBD1. This CDR3 has 16 residues. Germline CDR1 reads SNHLY; CDR2 reads FYNNEI. V lost 3 bases and J lost 2; bases outside the gene matches: 6. In nucleotides, the CDR3 is TGTGCCAGCAGTGAGGACAGGGGGAGGTCTAACACTGAAGCTTTCTTT. Amino acid sequence: CASSEDRGRSNTEAFF.

As DNA, the CDR3 is TGTGCCAGTAGTTTACCAGATACCCACCCTAAAACCTATGGCTACACCTTC. Residues: CASSLPDTHPKTYGYTF. The rearrangement uses TRBV19 and TRBJ1-2, with D unresolved. The V and J ends lost 5 bases and 4 bases respectively, with 23 bases between them. CDR1 and CDR2 (germline): LNHDA, SQIVND (reference sequence). CDR3 size: 17 residues.

As concerns this clone: Other DNA sequences in the same sample also yield this CDR3. V and J are TRBV4-1 and TRBJ1-5; D gene uncertain. The CDR3 loop spans 13 amino acids. Germline V lookup: CDR1 MGHRA, CDR2 YSYEKL. V dropped 1 base and J dropped 6 bases, with 7 bases sitting between them. CDR3 coding DNA: TGCGCCAGCAGCCAAGTGCTGGGTCAGCCCCAGCATTTT. Translating it yields CASSQVLGQPQHF.

The J gene is TRBJ1-2, the V gene TRBV27; maybe TRBD1 (6 bases). Germline CDR1 MNHEY, CDR2 SMNVEV (reference sequence). V was cut by 1 base and J by 6 bases, with 9 bases left in between. CDR3 length equals 13 residues. The CDR3 DNA follows: TGTGCCAGCAGTTTATGGTCAGGGGATGGCTACACCTTC. Protein: CASSLWSGDGYTF.

CDR3 DNA sequence: TGCGCCAGCACCGCCCAGGGGACTTCAAACAATGAGCAGTTCTTC. Translation gives CASTAQGTSNNEQFF. V usage is TRBV10-2 and J usage is TRBJ2-1, with D possibly called TRBD1 or TRBD2 (6 bases each). Germline V gives CDR1 WSHSY, CDR2 SAAADI. The CDR3 consists of 15 residues. V lost 7 bases and J 5 bases, leaving 18 bases between the germline ends.

The chain employs TRBV28 and TRBJ1-2; 11 bases line up with TRBD1. CDR1 MDHEN and CDR2 SYDVKM come from the germline V gene. V was pared by 6 bases and J by 7 bases, with 7 bases of the junction left unmatched. CDR3 size: 14 residues. The chain's CDR3 is CASSRTGGLGGYTF. CDR3 nucleotides: TGTGCCAGCAGCAGGACAGGGGGCCTGGGTGGCTACACCTTC.

The J gene is TRBJ1-1, the V gene TRBV6-6; 9 bases align to TRBD1. V was clipped by 6 bases and J by 0 bases; unmatched bases: 5. This CDR3 has 15 amino acids. CDR1 and CDR2 from the germline V gene are MNHNY and SVGAGI (reference sequence). CDR3 protein: CASSTGTGLNTEAFF. CDR3 in DNA: TGTGCCAGCAGCACCGGGACAGGGTTGAACACTGAAGCTTTCTTT.

The CDR3 is CASSRTGDDYEQYF. The DNA for the CDR3 is TGTGCCAGTAGCCGGACAGGGGATGACTACGAGCAGTACTTC. This chain joins TRBV19 and TRBJ2-7; 9 bases agree with TRBD1. This CDR3 has 14 residues. CDR1 LNHDA and CDR2 SQIVND come from the germline V gene (reference sequence). V trimming: 6 bases; J trimming: 3 bases; junction bases outside the gene matches: 6.

The rearrangement joins TRBV4-2 to TRBJ2-2, with D maybe TRBD1 (6 bases). This CDR3 is 16 amino acids long. V shed 0 bases and J shed 6 bases, with 14 bases lying between them. Germline V CDR1 and CDR2: LGHNA, YNFKEQ. CDR3 protein: CASSQESWGLAGELFF. For the CDR3, the DNA is TGTGCCAGCAGCCAAGAATCTTGGGGGCTGGCCGGGGAGCTGTTTTTT.

J is TRBJ1-4 and V is TRBV28, with D unresolved. The length of the CDR3 is 14 residues. Trimming pared 2 bases from V and 5 bases from J, leaving 9 bases between. Germline CDR1 reads MDHEN; CDR2 reads SYDVKM. The CDR3 loop is CASSLRGLNEKLFF. The CDR3 coding sequence is TGTGCCAGCAGTTTACGAGGGTTGAATGAAAAACTGTTTTTT.

The chain employs TRBV9 and TRBJ2-3, with 10 bases lining up with TRBD2. CDR1 and CDR2 (germline): SGDLS, YYNGEE. V lost 4 bases and J lost 4; bases outside the gene matches: 12. The length of the CDR3 is 17 residues. CDR3: CASSSSGGADVSDTQYF. Here the CDR3 DNA reads TGTGCCAGCAGCTCCAGCGGGGGGGCTGACGTCTCAGATACGCAGTATTTT. The full variable domain, its missing parts supplied by reference TRBV9 and TRBJ2-3, is DSGVTQTPKHLITATGQRVTLRCSPRSGDLSVYWYQQSLDQGLQFLIQYYNGEERAKGNILERFSAQQFPDLHSELNLSSLELGDSALYFCASSSSGGADVSDTQYFGPGTRLTVL.

This chain uses TRBV11-1 with TRBJ2-2, with D possibly being TRBD1 (6 bases). V shed 3 bases and J shed 0 bases, with 17 bases lying between them. Germline CDR1 SGHAT, CDR2 FQDESV (reference sequence). CDR3 size: 18 residues. As DNA, the CDR3 is TGTGCCAGCAGCTTTTCTTTACCGGGACAAACGAACACCGGGGAGCTGTTTTTT. As protein: CASSFSLPGQTNTGELFF. The whole variable domain, remainder taken from reference TRBV11-1 and TRBJ2-2, is EAEVAQSPRYKITEKSQAVAFWCDPISGHATLYWYRQILGQGPELLVQFQDESVVDDSQLPKDRFSAERLKGVDSTLKIQPAELGDSAMYLCASSFSLPGQTNTGELFFGEGSRLTVL.

The chain recombines TRBV7-9 with TRBJ2-7; TRBD1 aligns across 8 bases. The CDR3 is made up of 13 amino acids. J lost 6 bases, V lost 4 bases, and 5 bases had no gene match. CDR1 is SEHNR, CDR2 FQNEAQ, per germline (reference sequence). The DNA for the CDR3 is TGTGCCAGCAGCTACGGACAGGGTGGCGAGCAGTACTTC. Its translation: CASSYGQGGEQYF. The full variable domain, rest sourced from reference TRBV7-9 and TRBJ2-7, is DTGVSQNPRHKITKRGQNVTFRCDPISEHNRLYWYRQTLGQGPEFLTYFQNEAQLEKSRLLSDRFSAERPKGSFSTLEIQRTEQGDSAMYLCASSYGQGGEQYFGPGTRLTVT.

V usage is TRBV7-6 and J usage is TRBJ2-3; 12 bases are a match to TRBD2. The V gene's germline CDR1 is SGHVS and CDR2 FNYEAQ. The CDR3 sequence is 15 residues long. After removal of 2 bases from V and 6 bases from J, the junction contained 3 bases not matched to a gene. The CDR3 region has the DNA TGTGCCAGCAGCTTACTAGCGGGAGGGCCGGATACGCAGTATTTT. It codes for CASSLLAGGPDTQYF.

This chain links TRBV5-6 with TRBJ2-1; 8 nucleotides agree with TRBD2. In germline, CDR1 is SGHDT, CDR2 YYEEEE. This CDR3 has 19 residues. V shed 2 bases and J 0 bases; nucleotides not matched to a gene: 13. The CDR3 nucleotides are TGTGCCAGCAGCTTAGCGGGGGATCTTCCGGGAAGCTCCTACAATGAGCAGTTCTTC. Encoded protein: CASSLAGDLPGSSYNEQFF.